One sample yielded the 21 T cell receptor beta chains listed below, sequenced in a study of graft-versus-host responses after intestinal transplantation. Profiled with immunoSEQ multiplex PCR; TCRdb holds only in-frame clones, not every one. Here the sample spans some 44,000 clones, about 95% being singletons. Sequenced here: PBMCs, sampled about 350 days after intestinal transplant. These receptors were collected from a human patient who received an intestinal transplant, so some T cells may come from the graft donor.

As DNA, the CDR3 is TGCGCCAGCAGCTCCTCCACTAGTTGGGAGACCCAGTACTTC. Its protein is CASSSSTSWETQYF. V gene TRBV5-1 combines with J gene TRBJ2-5, with a weak D call TRBD2 (5 bases). CDR3 length equals 14 residues. V lost 3 bases and J 5 bases, leaving 14 bases between the germline ends. Germline V gives CDR1 SGHRS, CDR2 YFSETQ.

This clone turned up a few times. CDR3 loop: CATGRGQGDEKLFF. DNA of the CDR3: TGTGCCACGGGACGGGGACAGGGTGATGAAAAACTGTTTTTT. The rearrangement uses TRBV10-3 and TRBJ1-4, with 9 bases lining up with TRBD1. Germline-derived CDR1 and CDR2 are ENHRY and SYGVKD. The CDR3 loop spans 14 amino acids. V was clipped by 10 bases and J by 6 bases; unmatched bases: 9.

The CDR3 reads CASSESDGTGAGIQYF. CDR3 DNA sequence: TGTGCCAGCAGTGAATCCGACGGGACAGGGGCAGGGATTCAGTACTTC. This chain uses TRBV25-1 with TRBJ2-4; 10 bases line up with TRBD1. The V segment lost 1 base and the J segment 10 bases; nucleotides outside the gene matches: 10. CDR3 length: 16 amino acids. From germline, CDR1 is MGHDK and CDR2 SYGVNS. The full variable domain, with the rest looked up from reference TRBV25-1 and TRBJ2-4, is EADIYQTPRYLVIGTGKKITLECSQTMGHDKMYWYQQDPGMELHLIHYSYGVNSTEKGDLSSESTVSRIRTEHFPLTLESARPSHTSQYLCASSESDGTGAGIQYFGAGTRLSVL.

This chain links TRBV7-9 with TRBJ2-2; 10 bases fit TRBD2. The germline gives CDR1 SEHNR, CDR2 FQNEAQ (reference sequence). The V and J ends lost 5 bases and 5 bases, in that order; junction bases with no gene match: 11. This CDR3 contains 17 residues. The CDR3 is CASSPISASGSTGELFF. In DNA, the CDR3 is TGTGCCAGCAGCCCAATATCGGCTAGCGGGAGTACCGGGGAGCTGTTTTTT.

The rearrangement uses TRBV10-2 and TRBJ2-7, with unresolved D. The CDR3 covers 13 residues. Germline-derived CDR1 and CDR2 are WSHSY and SAAADI. Trimming took 0 bases from V and 0 from J, leaving 3 bases between them. CDR3 in amino acids: CASSESSSYEQYF. The CDR3 DNA reads TGCGCCAGCAGTGAGTCCAGCTCCTACGAGCAGTACTTC.

A few counts support this clone. The chain links TRBV6-1 to TRBJ1-4; D unclear. V gave up 1 base and J gave up 8 bases, with 8 bases separating them. This CDR3 has 13 residues. CDR1 is MNHNS, CDR2 SASEGT, per germline. In DNA, the CDR3 is TGTGCCAGCAGTGAAGGGATCCCGGAAAAACTGTTTTTT. It specifies CASSEGIPEKLFF.

This clone was counted a single time. The chain carries TRBV6-5 and TRBJ2-7; no reliable D call. The V and J ends lost 2 bases and 4 bases respectively, with 12 bases between them. The V gene's germline CDR1 is MNHEY and CDR2 SVGAGI. The CDR3 sequence is 14 residues long. The CDR3 sequence is CASSYARVGYEQYF. CDR3 nucleotides: TGTGCCAGCAGTTACGCCCGGGTCGGATACGAGCAGTACTTC.

The table lists this clone with a count of one. This sequence joins TRBV19 and TRBJ2-1; 9 bases are a match to TRBD2. The CDR3 has 15 residues. V was clipped by 3 bases and J by 0 bases; unmatched bases: 0. CDR1 is LNHDA and CDR2 is SQIVND in the germline V gene (reference sequence). The CDR3: CASSISGSSYNEQFF. CDR3 sequence (DNA): TGTGCCAGTAGTATTAGCGGGAGCTCCTACAATGAGCAGTTCTTC.

This clone was found once. The chain uses TRBV7-9 and TRBJ1-4, with TRBD1 identical over 9 bases. The CDR3 length is 14 residues. Germline V gene lookup returns CDR1 SEHNR and CDR2 FQNEAQ (reference sequence). V lost 4 bases and J lost 6; bases outside the gene matches: 3. The CDR3 protein is CASSSGQGYEKLFF. The CDR3 coding sequence is TGTGCCAGCAGCTCGGGACAGGGATATGAAAAACTGTTTTTT.

The chain couples TRBV21-1 to TRBJ2-7; the table's D gene call, TRBD2, was not cross checked with the DNA. TRBV21-1 is reported as a pseudogene. The CDR3 consists of 16 residues. Here the CDR3 DNA reads TGTGCCAGCAGCAAAGGACAGCGGGTGCGGTTCATATCCCAAGGCTTC. Translating it yields CASSKGQRVRFISQGF.

This clone has a single count. This rearrangement joins TRBV2 to TRBJ2-1, with 8 bases matching TRBD2. Germline V gene lookup returns CDR1 SNHLY and CDR2 FYNNEI. The CDR3 extends over 15 amino acids. The V gene end was trimmed by 5 bases and the J gene end by 7 bases; junction bases not matched to a gene: 10. This CDR3 is CASSTGTSLGNEQFF. In DNA, the CDR3 is TGTGCCAGCAGTACCGGGACTAGTTTGGGGAATGAGCAGTTCTTC. The whole variable domain, filled in from reference TRBV2 and TRBJ2-1, reads EPEVTQTPSHQVTQMGQEVILRCVPISNHLYFYWYRQILGQKVEFLVSFYNNEISEKSEIFDDQFSVERPDGSNFTLKIRSTKLEDSAMYFCASSTGTSLGNEQFFGPGTRLTVL.

This clone showed up just once. This chain uses TRBV4-1 with TRBJ2-3; 9 bases map to TRBD2. This CDR3 is 18 amino acids long. The germline CDR1 and CDR2 sequences are MGHRA and YSYEKL. V trimming: 0 bases; J trimming: 4 bases; junction bases outside the gene matches: 11. CDR3 residues: CASSQEVWRGGNADTQYF. CDR3 bases: TGCGCCAGCAGCCAAGAAGTCTGGCGGGGGGGCAATGCAGATACGCAGTATTTT.

The chain combines TRBV19 with TRBJ2-4, with D hard to call. Germline values: CDR1 LNHDA, CDR2 SQIVND (reference sequence). V lost 3 bases to trimming and J lost 0 bases, with 9 bases between them. The length of the CDR3 is 15 residues. The chain's CDR3 is CASSIRQRAKNIQYF. CDR3 in DNA: TGTGCCAGTAGTATCCGACAAAGAGCCAAAAACATTCAGTACTTC.

V is TRBV11-2 and J is TRBJ1-4; TRBD1 is a possible D gene (5 bases). Per germline, CDR1 SGHAT and CDR2 FQNNGV. The V and J ends lost 3 bases and 11 bases respectively, with 7 bases between them. The CDR3 length is 11 residues. CDR3 loop: CASSFGGKLFF. CDR3 bases: TGTGCCAGCAGCTTTGGGGGGAAACTGTTTTTT.

The chain recombines TRBV7-3 with TRBJ1-1, with D hard to call. The ends were cut back, 2 bases at V and 0 bases at J, with 4 bases in the middle. From germline, CDR1 is SGHTA and CDR2 FQGTGA. CDR3 length equals 13 residues. CDR3 DNA: TGTGCCAGCAGCTTAGAATTGAACACTGAAGCTTTCTTT. This encodes CASSLELNTEAFF.

The CDR3 region has the DNA TGTGCCAGCAGCCTCGGGAACAGTTACACAGATACGCAGTATTTT. Residues: CASSLGNSYTDTQYF. The gene calls are TRBV9 and TRBJ2-3, with TRBD2 as a possible D gene (5 bases). Germline CDR1 and CDR2: SGDLS and YYNGEE. V gave up 4 bases and J gave up 2 bases, with 14 bases separating them. The CDR3 has 15 amino acids.

The chain combines TRBV19 with TRBJ1-5, with D possibly matching TRBD1 (6 bases). Trimming took off 0 bases at V and 11 bases at J, with 11 bases between the two ends. Germline CDR1 reads LNHDA; CDR2 reads SQIVND (reference sequence). This CDR3 contains 13 residues. Written as DNA, the CDR3 is TGTGCCAGTAGTATAGATCTGGAGGGGGCCCAGCATTTT. Amino acids: CASSIDLEGAQHF.

This clone was seen once. The CDR3: CASTPASGSFYEQFF. The CDR3 coding sequence is TGTGCCAGCACCCCGGCCAGCGGGAGTTTCTATGAGCAGTTCTTC. The chain links TRBV5-6 to TRBJ2-1; 8 bases are a match to TRBD2. V dropped 6 bases and J dropped 8; count of bases not matched to a gene: 13. This CDR3 comprises 15 residues. Germline V gene lookup returns CDR1 SGHDT and CDR2 YYEEEE.

This sequence joins TRBV5-1 and TRBJ1-4; TRBD1 is a possible D gene (6 bases). The V and J ends lost 4 bases and 3 bases respectively, with 16 bases between them. Germline V gene sequence: CDR1 SGHRS, CDR2 YFSETQ. The CDR3 totals 16 residues. The CDR3 reads CASSPGAVTPNEKLFF. In DNA form, the CDR3 reads TGCGCCAGCAGCCCAGGGGCGGTCACACCTAATGAAAAACTGTTTTTT.

V gene TRBV7-9 combines with J gene TRBJ2-5; TRBD1 might be the D (6 bases). The CDR3 loop spans 14 amino acids. CDR1 SEHNR and CDR2 FQNEAQ come from the germline V gene (reference sequence). V was shortened by 5 bases and J by 4 bases, with 14 bases between the two germline ends. Here the CDR3 DNA reads TGTGCCAGCAGCCTAGGGGGAGTCGGAGAGACCCAGTACTTC. This gives the protein CASSLGGVGETQYF.

This chain connects TRBV11-2 to TRBJ1-6, with D possibly matching TRBD1 (5 bases). This CDR3 is 13 amino acids long. The V end lost 5 bases, the J end lost 10 bases, and 12 bases lay between the germline ends. Germline values: CDR1 SGHAT, CDR2 FQNNGV. The CDR3 reads CASSPGVRSPLHF. DNA for the CDR3: TGTGCCAGCAGCCCGGGGGTTCGGTCACCCCTCCACTTT. The variable domain in full, with the rest retrieved from reference TRBV11-2 and TRBJ1-6, is EAGVAQSPRYKIIEKRQSVAFWCNPISGHATLYWYQQILGQGPKLLIQFQNNGVVDDSQLPKDRFSAERLKGVDSTLKIQPAKLEDSAVYLCASSPGVRSPLHFGNGTRLTVT.